One sample yielded the 22 T cell receptor beta chains listed below, sequenced in a study of type 1 regulatory T cells. TCRdb independently ran MiXCR on the reads; one entry per CDR3 protein. The sample shows about 65,000 distinct CDR3 sequences, just under 50% of them seen only once. Their antigens are not known. Sequencing used cultured non-Tr1 T cells, either the whole culture or a sorted T cell fraction (not recorded which). Source of these receptors: a human donor in good health.

The table lists this clonotype with a few counts. V is TRBV5-1 and J is TRBJ2-3, with unresolved D. The germline gives CDR1 SGHRS, CDR2 YFSETQ. V lost 5 bases and J 6 bases, leaving 10 bases between the germline ends. The CDR3 runs to 12 residues. DNA of the CDR3: TGCGCCAGCAGTTCTTTTGGGGATACGCAGTATTTT. Its protein product is CASSSFGDTQYF.

The V call is TRBV30, the J call TRBJ2-3; TRBD2 agrees at 9 bases. The CDR3 runs 14 residues. Germline CDR1 is GTSNPN and CDR2 is SVGIG (reference sequence). CDR3 bases: TGTGTAGTGGCTAGCGGGGTTGGAACAGATACGCAGTATTTT. Its protein product is CVVASGVGTDTQYF. Variable domain in full (rest from reference TRBV30 and TRBJ2-3): SQTIHQWPATLVQPVGSPLSLECTVEGTSNPNLYWYRQAAGRGLQLLFYSVGIGQISSEVPQNLSASRPQDRQFILSSKKLLLSDSGFYLCVVASGVGTDTQYFGPGTRLTVL.

This rearrangement joins TRBV11-2 to TRBJ1-2; 7 nucleotides line up with TRBD1. This CDR3 is 13 amino acids long. The trim removed 4 bases at V and 6 bases at J, leaving 5 bases unmatched. Germline V gene sequence: CDR1 SGHAT, CDR2 FQNNGV. The CDR3 protein is CASSSRGGHGYTF. The CDR3 nucleotides are TGTGCCAGCAGCTCTAGAGGGGGCCATGGCTACACCTTC. Based on the CDR3 plus reference TRBV11-2 and TRBJ1-2, the full variable domain is EAGVAQSPRYKIIEKRQSVAFWCNPISGHATLYWYQQILGQGPKLLIQFQNNGVVDDSQLPKDRFSAERLKGVDSTLKIQPAKLEDSAVYLCASSSRGGHGYTFGSGTRLTVV.

The V call is TRBV12-3 or TRBV12-4, the J call TRBJ1-4; unclear D gene. The ends were cut back, 4 bases at V and 8 bases at J, with 14 bases in the middle. This CDR3 has 14 amino acids. The CDR3 spells CASSSNSANEKLFF. The DNA of the CDR3 is TGTGCCAGCAGTTCGAACAGCGCGAACGAAAAACTGTTTTTT.

The V call is TRBV6-1, the J call TRBJ1-4; 8 bases match TRBD1. Losses at the gene ends were 4 bases for V and 4 bases for J; bases not matched to a gene: 5. The CDR3 runs to 15 residues. Germline CDR1 and CDR2: MNHNS and SASEGT. CDR3 in DNA: TGTGCCAGCAGTGTAGACAGGGGTCTTAATGAAAAACTGTTTTTT. This sequence encodes CASSVDRGLNEKLFF.

This chain connects TRBV6-5 to TRBJ1-2; D uncertain. Germline CDR1 MNHEY, CDR2 SVGAGI. The CDR3 length is 15 residues. The ends were cut back, 2 bases at V and 4 bases at J, with 14 bases in the middle. Here the CDR3 DNA reads TGTGCCAGCAGTTACGAGGCCACAGAAATCTATGGCTACACCTTC. It translates to CASSYEATEIYGYTF.

The chain uses TRBV11-3 and TRBJ2-6; 8 bases fit TRBD1. The germline V gene has CDR1 SGHNT and CDR2 YENEEA. The CDR3 is made up of 16 amino acids. The ends lost 6 bases at V and 4 bases at J; junction bases unmatched: 8. CDR3 DNA: TGTGCCAGCAGACTAGGGACAGGTACCGGGGCCAACGTCCTGACTTTC. Translated, it gives CASRLGTGTGANVLTF.

The chain joins TRBV5-1 to TRBJ1-4; 7 bases line up with TRBD1. The CDR3 loop spans 15 amino acids. J was trimmed by 5 bases and V by 2 bases; bases with no gene match: 6. Germline-derived CDR1 and CDR2 are SGHRS and YFSETQ. CDR3 sequence: CASSLLDRNNEKLFF. The DNA for the CDR3 is TGCGCCAGCAGCTTACTGGACAGGAACAATGAAAAACTGTTTTTT.

J is TRBJ2-2 and V is TRBV12-3 or TRBV12-4; weak D call: TRBD1 (5 bases). V was pared by 6 bases and J by 6 bases, with 11 bases between. This CDR3 spans 13 amino acids. The CDR3 nucleotides are TGTGCCAGCAGCCAGACAGTTTCCGGGGAGCTGTTTTTT. Translated: CASSQTVSGELFF.

This chain connects TRBV7-9 to TRBJ2-7; D remains unclear. The V end was cut by 3 bases, the J end by 3 bases, with 12 bases between. This CDR3 is built from 14 residues. Germline CDR1 and CDR2: SEHNR and FQNEAQ (reference sequence). In nucleotides, the CDR3 is TGTGCCAGCAGCTTCAGCCCACTGGGCTACGAGCAGTACTTC. This codes for CASSFSPLGYEQYF.

This clonotype was seen more than once but under ten times. The chain is built from TRBV27 and TRBJ1-5; no firm D call. Germline CDR1 reads MNHEY; CDR2 reads SMNVEV (reference sequence). The length of the CDR3 is 15 residues. With 2 bases removed from V and 0 bases from J, the gap between germline ends came to 8 bases. CDR3 amino acids: CASSLAARSNQPQHF. The CDR3 bases are TGTGCCAGCAGTTTAGCAGCCCGTAGCAATCAGCCCCAGCATTTT.

The rearrangement links TRBV27 to TRBJ2-6; unclear D gene. V was shortened by 6 bases and J by 1 base, with 7 bases between the two germline ends. The CDR3 has 14 residues. Germline V gene lookup returns CDR1 MNHEY and CDR2 SMNVEV (reference sequence). CDR3: CASSWGSGANVLTF. In DNA form, the CDR3 reads TGTGCCAGCAGCTGGGGATCTGGGGCCAACGTCCTGACTTTC. The full variable domain, in which reference TRBV27 and TRBJ2-6 provide the parts outside the CDR3, is EAQVTQNPRYLITVTGKKLTVTCSQNMNHEYMSWYRQDPGLGLRQIYYSMNVEVTDKGDVPEGYKVSRKEKRNFPLILESPSPNQTSLYFCASSWGSGANVLTFGAGSRLTVL.

This clonotype has more than one count but fewer than ten. This chain connects TRBV5-1 to TRBJ1-2, with 8 positions matching TRBD1. Germline V gene lookup returns CDR1 SGHRS and CDR2 YFSETQ. The CDR3 is made up of 13 amino acids. V lost 3 bases to trimming and J lost 7 bases; unmatched junction nucleotides: 5. CDR3 coding DNA: TGCGCCAGCAGCTCAGGGGGCGCGGTTGGCTACACCTTC. The encoded protein is CASSSGGAVGYTF.

This clonotype was counted a few times. The chain employs TRBV6-2 or TRBV6-3 and TRBJ2-7; D possibly corresponds to TRBD2 (5 bases). The CDR3 runs to 11 residues. V gave up 6 bases and J gave up 5 bases, with 8 bases separating them. Germline CDR1 reads MNHEY; CDR2 reads SVGEGT. The CDR3: CASRERNEQYF. In DNA form, the CDR3 reads TGTGCCAGCAGGGAGCGGAACGAGCAGTACTTC.

This rearrangement joins TRBV20-1 to TRBJ1-5; the match to TRBD1 covers 8 bases. Germline V lookup: CDR1 DFQATT, CDR2 SNEGSKA (reference sequence). V trimming: 5 bases; J trimming: 3 bases; junction bases outside the gene matches: 18. The CDR3 is made up of 18 amino acids. CDR3 sequence (DNA): TGCAGTGCTCCCACCCCCTTAGGACAGGGAGGCCCCAATCAGCCCCAGCATTTT. Its protein is CSAPTPLGQGGPNQPQHF.

This sequence joins TRBV5-1 and TRBJ1-4; D is ambiguous. There are 13 residues in the CDR3. CDR1 SGHRS and CDR2 YFSETQ come from the germline V gene. V was clipped by 1 base and J by 5 bases, with 6 bases between them. CDR3 in DNA: TGCGCCAGCAGCTTGATGCCGAATGAAAAACTGTTTTTT. It is translated as CASSLMPNEKLFF.

This clonotype has a count of ten or more. The V gene is TRBV19, the J gene TRBJ2-1, with D perhaps TRBD1 (5 bases). The length of the CDR3 is 13 residues. Deletions cut 4 bases from V and 10 bases from J, with 14 bases between. CDR1 is LNHDA, CDR2 SQIVND, per germline (reference sequence). The CDR3 nucleotides read TGTGCCAGTAGTAGAGCACAGGTCGAAGAGCAGTTCTTC. This sequence encodes CASSRAQVEEQFF.

The rearrangement joins TRBV30 to TRBJ2-1, with TRBD2 identical over 8 bases. CDR3 size: 18 residues. Germline assignment: CDR1 GTSNPN and CDR2 SVGIG (reference sequence). J lost 4 bases, V lost 4 bases, and 18 bases had no gene match. The CDR3 loop reads CAWTHGLAGHFSYNEQFF. The CDR3 nucleotides read TGTGCCTGGACCCACGGGCTAGCGGGTCACTTCTCTTACAATGAGCAGTTCTTC.

The sample holds one count of this clonotype. V is TRBV7-9 and J is TRBJ2-2; unclear D gene. The CDR3 contains 11 residues. Germline CDR1 is SEHNR and CDR2 is FQNEAQ (reference sequence). V gave up 3 bases and J gave up 7 bases, with 3 bases separating them. CDR3 nucleotide sequence: TGTGCCAGCAGCTTTAACGGGGAGCTGTTTTTT. Protein sequence: CASSFNGELFF.

Many counts were recorded for this clonotype. The rearrangement joins TRBV7-6 to TRBJ1-1; no clear D gene. This CDR3 has 14 residues. Germline CDR1 reads SGHVS; CDR2 reads FNYEAQ. Trimming removed 5 bases from V and 3 bases from J, with 13 bases in between. CDR3 residues: CASSSGGWDTEAFF. The CDR3, as DNA: TGTGCCAGCAGCAGCGGAGGGTGGGACACTGAAGCTTTCTTT.

The gene calls are TRBV20-1 and TRBJ2-7; D is perhaps TRBD1 (5 bases). Germline V gene sequence: CDR1 DFQATT, CDR2 SNEGSKA (reference sequence). CDR3 length: 16 amino acids. The germline V and J ends were trimmed by 0 bases and 0 bases, with 15 bases remaining between them. DNA for the CDR3: TGCAGTGCTAGAGATGGGGCTAGGCGAAGCTCCTACGAGCAGTACTTC. It translates to CSARDGARRSSYEQYF.

The chain recombines TRBV9 with TRBJ1-4, with 7 nucleotides matching TRBD1. The CDR3 extends over 14 amino acids. V lost 3 bases to trimming and J lost 8 bases; unmatched junction nucleotides: 7. Germline V gene data show CDR1 as SGDLS and CDR2 as YYNGEE. In DNA form, the CDR3 reads TGTGCCAGCAGCGCTAGACAGGGACCGGAAAAACTGTTTTTT. It is translated as CASSARQGPEKLFF.